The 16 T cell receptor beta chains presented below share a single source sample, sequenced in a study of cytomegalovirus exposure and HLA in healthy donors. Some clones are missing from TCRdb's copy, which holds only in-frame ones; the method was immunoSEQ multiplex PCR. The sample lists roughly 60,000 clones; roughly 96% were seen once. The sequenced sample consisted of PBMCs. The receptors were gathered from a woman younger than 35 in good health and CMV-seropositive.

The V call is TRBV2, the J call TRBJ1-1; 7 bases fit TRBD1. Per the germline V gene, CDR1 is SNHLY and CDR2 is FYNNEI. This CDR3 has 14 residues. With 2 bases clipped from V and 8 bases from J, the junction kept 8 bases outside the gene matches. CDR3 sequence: CASSESRTGGEAFF. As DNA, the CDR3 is TGTGCCAGCAGTGAAAGTAGGACAGGAGGAGAAGCTTTCTTT.

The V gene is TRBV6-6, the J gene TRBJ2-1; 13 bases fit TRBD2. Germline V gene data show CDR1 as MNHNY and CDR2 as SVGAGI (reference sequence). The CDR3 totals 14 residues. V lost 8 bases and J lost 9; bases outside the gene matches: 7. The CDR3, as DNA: TGTGCCAGCTCTACTAGCGGGGGGGCGAGTGAGCAGTTCTTC. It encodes CASSTSGGASEQFF.

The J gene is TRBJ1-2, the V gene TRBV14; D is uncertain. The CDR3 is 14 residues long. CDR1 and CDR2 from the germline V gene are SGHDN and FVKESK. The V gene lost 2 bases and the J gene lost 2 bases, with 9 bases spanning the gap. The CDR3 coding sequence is TGTGCCAGCAGCCAAACGATACACAACTATGGCTACACCTTC. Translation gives CASSQTIHNYGYTF.

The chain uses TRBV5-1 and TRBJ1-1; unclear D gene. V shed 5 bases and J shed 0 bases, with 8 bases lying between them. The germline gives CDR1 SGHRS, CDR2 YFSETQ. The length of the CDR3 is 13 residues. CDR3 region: CASSEIVNTEAFF. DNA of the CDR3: TGCGCCAGCAGTGAGATAGTGAACACTGAAGCTTTCTTT.

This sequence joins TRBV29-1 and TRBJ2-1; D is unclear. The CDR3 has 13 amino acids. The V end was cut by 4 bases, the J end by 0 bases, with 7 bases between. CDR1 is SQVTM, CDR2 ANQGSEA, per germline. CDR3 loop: CSVVRSSYNEQFF. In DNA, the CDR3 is TGCAGCGTTGTGAGGAGCTCCTACAATGAGCAGTTCTTC.

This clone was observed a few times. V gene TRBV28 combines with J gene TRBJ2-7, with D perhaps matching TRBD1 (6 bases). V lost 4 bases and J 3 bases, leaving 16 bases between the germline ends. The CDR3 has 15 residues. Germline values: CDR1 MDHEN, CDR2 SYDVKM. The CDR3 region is CASSSLDRLNYEQYF. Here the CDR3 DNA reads TGTGCCAGCAGTTCCCTAGACAGGTTGAACTACGAGCAGTACTTC.

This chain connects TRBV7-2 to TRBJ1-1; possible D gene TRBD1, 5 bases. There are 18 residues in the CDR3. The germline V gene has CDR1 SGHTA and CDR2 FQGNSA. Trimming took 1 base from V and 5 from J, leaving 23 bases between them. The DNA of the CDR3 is TGTGCCAGCAGCTTAGTACCCCCTCCAGACAGCCTTGATACTGAAGCTTTCTTT. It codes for CASSLVPPPDSLDTEAFF.

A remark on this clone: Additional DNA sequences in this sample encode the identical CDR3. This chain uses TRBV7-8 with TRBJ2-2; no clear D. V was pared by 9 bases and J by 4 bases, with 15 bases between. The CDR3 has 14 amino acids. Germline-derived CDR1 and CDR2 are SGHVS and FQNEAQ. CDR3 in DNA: TGTGCCAGTAGCCCCATTAACGGCACCGGGGAGCTGTTTTTT. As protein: CASSPINGTGELFF.

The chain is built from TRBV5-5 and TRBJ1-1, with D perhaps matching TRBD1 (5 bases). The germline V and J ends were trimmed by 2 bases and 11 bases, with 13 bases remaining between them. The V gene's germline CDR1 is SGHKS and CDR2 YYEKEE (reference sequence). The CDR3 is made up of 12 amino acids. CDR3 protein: CASSFTGEEAFF. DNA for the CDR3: TGTGCCAGCAGCTTTACAGGAGAAGAGGCTTTCTTT.

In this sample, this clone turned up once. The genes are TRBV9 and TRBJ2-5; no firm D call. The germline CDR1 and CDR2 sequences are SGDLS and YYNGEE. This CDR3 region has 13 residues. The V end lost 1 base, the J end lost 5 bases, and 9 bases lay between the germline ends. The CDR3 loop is CASSVKMRETQYF. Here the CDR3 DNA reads TGTGCCAGCAGCGTAAAGATGAGGGAGACCCAGTACTTC.

Written as DNA, the CDR3 is TGCGCCAGCAGCTTGGAATCGACAGACTCCTACAATGAGCAGTTCTTC. Its translation is CASSLESTDSYNEQFF. The chain uses TRBV5-1 and TRBJ2-1; possibly TRBD1 for D (5 bases). Trimming cost V 0 bases and J 0 bases, with 10 bases left between them. This CDR3 comprises 16 residues. From germline, CDR1 is SGHRS and CDR2 YFSETQ.

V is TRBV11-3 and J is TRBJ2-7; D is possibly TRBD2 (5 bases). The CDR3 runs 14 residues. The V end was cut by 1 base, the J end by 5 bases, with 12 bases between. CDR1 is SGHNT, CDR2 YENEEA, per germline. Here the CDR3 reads CASSLGLEENEQYF. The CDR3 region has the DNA TGTGCCAGCAGCTTAGGGCTGGAGGAGAACGAGCAGTACTTC.

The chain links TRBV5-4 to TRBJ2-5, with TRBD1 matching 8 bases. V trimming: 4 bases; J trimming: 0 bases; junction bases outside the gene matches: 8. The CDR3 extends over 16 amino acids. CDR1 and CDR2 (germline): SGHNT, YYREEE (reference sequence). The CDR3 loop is CASSPRQGMDQETQYF. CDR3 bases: TGTGCCAGCAGCCCTAGACAGGGGATGGACCAAGAGACCCAGTACTTC.

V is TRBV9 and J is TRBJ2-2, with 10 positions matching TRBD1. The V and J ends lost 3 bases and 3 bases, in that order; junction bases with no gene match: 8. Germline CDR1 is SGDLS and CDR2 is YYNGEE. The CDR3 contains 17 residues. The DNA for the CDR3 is TGTGCCAGCAGCGCAGGGGGGACAGGGGTTTACACCGGGGAGCTGTTTTTT. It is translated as CASSAGGTGVYTGELFF.

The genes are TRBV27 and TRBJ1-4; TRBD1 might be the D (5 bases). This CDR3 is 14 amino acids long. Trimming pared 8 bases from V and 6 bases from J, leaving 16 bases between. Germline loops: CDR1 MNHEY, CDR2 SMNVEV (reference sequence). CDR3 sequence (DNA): TGTGCCAGCTCCTCGGACTGGGGGGATGAAAAACTGTTTTTT. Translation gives CASSSDWGDEKLFF. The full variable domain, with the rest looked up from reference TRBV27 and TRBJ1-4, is EAQVTQNPRYLITVTGKKLTVTCSQNMNHEYMSWYRQDPGLGLRQIYYSMNVEVTDKGDVPEGYKVSRKEKRNFPLILESPSPNQTSLYFCASSSDWGDEKLFFGSGTQLSVL.

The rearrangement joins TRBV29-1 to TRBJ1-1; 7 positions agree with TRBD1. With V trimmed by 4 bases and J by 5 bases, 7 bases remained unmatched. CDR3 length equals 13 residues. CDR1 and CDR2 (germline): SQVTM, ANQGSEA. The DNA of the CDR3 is TGCAGCGTTGTTAAGGCAGGGGGAACTGAAGCTTTCTTT. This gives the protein CSVVKAGGTEAFF.